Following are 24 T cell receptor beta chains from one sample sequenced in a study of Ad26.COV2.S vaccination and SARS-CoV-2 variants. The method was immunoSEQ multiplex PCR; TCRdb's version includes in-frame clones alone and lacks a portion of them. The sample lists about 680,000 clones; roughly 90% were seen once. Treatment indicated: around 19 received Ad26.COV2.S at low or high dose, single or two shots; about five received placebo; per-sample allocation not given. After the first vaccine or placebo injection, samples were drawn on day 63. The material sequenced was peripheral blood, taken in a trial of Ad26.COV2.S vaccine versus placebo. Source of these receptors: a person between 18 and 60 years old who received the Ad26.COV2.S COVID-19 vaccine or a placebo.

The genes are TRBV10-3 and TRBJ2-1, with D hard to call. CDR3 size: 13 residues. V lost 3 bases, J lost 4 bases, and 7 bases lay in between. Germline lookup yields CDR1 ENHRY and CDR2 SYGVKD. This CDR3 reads CAISDSTYNEQFF. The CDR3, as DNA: TGTGCCATCAGTGACTCGACTTACAATGAGCAGTTCTTC.

The CDR3: CASSQVQRDLEKLFF. CDR3 sequence (DNA): TGTGCCAGCAGCCAAGTCCAGAGAGACCTTGAAAAACTGTTTTTT. The rearrangement joins TRBV4-2 to TRBJ1-4; D is unclear. Trimming cost V 1 base and J 7 bases, with 13 bases left between them. CDR3 length equals 15 residues. Germline V gene data show CDR1 as LGHNA and CDR2 as YNFKEQ.

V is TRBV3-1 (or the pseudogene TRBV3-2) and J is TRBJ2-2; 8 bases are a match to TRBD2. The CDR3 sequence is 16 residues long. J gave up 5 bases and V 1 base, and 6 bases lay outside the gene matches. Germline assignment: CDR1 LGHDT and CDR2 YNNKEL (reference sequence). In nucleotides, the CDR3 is TGTGCCAGCAGCCAAGCCGGGGGGGCCTTGACCGGGGAGCTGTTTTTT. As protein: CASSQAGGALTGELFF.

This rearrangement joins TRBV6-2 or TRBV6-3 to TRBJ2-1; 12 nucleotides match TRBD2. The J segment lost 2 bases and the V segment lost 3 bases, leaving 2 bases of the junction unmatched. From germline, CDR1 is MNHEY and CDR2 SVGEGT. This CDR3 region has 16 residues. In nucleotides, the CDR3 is TGTGCCAGCAGTTATAGGACTAGCGGGGCCTACAATGAGCAGTTCTTC. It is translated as CASSYRTSGAYNEQFF.

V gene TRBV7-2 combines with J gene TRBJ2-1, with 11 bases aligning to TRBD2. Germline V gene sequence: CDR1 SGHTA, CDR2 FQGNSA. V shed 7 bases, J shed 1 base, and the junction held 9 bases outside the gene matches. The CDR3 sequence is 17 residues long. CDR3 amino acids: CASKRSSGGYSYNEQFF. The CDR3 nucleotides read TGTGCCAGCAAAAGGTCTAGCGGGGGGTATTCCTACAATGAGCAGTTCTTC.

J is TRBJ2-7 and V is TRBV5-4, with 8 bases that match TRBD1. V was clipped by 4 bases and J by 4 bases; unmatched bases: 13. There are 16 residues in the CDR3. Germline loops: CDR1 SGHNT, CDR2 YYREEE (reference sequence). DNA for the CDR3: TGTGCCAGCAGCCATGGGGGGTACCAGGGGGCATACGAGCAGTACTTC. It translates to CASSHGGYQGAYEQYF.

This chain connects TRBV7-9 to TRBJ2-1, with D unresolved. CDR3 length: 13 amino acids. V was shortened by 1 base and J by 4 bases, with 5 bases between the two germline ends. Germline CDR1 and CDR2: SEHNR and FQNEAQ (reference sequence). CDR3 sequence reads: CASSLVEYNEQFF. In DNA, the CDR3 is TGTGCCAGCAGCTTAGTCGAGTACAATGAGCAGTTCTTC.

The chain's CDR3 is CASSLGDGAGIGANVLTF. The CDR3, as DNA: TGCGCCAGCAGCTTGGGAGACGGAGCGGGGATTGGGGCCAACGTCCTGACTTTC. V and J are TRBV5-1 and TRBJ2-6; 7 bases are shared with TRBD2. This CDR3 is 18 amino acids long. The junction had 9 bases not matched to a gene; V was cut back by 0 bases and J by 3 bases. Germline V gives CDR1 SGHRS, CDR2 YFSETQ.

The CDR3 nucleotides read TGTGCCAGCAGTTTCCTGAACACTGAAGCTTTCTTT. This codes for CASSFLNTEAFF. This rearrangement joins TRBV12-3 or TRBV12-4 to TRBJ1-1, with no clear D. CDR3 size: 12 residues. V was trimmed by 3 bases and J by 0 bases, leaving 2 bases between them.

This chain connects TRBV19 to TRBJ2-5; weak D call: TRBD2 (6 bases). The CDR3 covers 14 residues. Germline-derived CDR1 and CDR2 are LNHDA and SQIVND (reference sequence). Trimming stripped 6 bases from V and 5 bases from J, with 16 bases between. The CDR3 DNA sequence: TGTGCCAGTAGGAAGCGGGCCACCACCGAGACCCAGTACTTC. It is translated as CASRKRATTETQYF.

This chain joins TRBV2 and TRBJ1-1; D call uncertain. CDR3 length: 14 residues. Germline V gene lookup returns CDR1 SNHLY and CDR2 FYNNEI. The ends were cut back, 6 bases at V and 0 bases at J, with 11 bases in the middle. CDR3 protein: CASRLEWVNTEAFF. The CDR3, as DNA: TGTGCCAGCAGGCTGGAGTGGGTGAACACTGAAGCTTTCTTT.

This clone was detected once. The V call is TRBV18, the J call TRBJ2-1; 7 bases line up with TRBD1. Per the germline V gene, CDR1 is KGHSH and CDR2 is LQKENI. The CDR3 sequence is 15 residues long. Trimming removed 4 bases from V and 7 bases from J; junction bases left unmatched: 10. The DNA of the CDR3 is TGTGCCAGCTCACGTGGACAGGAACGGGGAAATGAGCAGTTCTTC. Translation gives CASSRGQERGNEQFF.

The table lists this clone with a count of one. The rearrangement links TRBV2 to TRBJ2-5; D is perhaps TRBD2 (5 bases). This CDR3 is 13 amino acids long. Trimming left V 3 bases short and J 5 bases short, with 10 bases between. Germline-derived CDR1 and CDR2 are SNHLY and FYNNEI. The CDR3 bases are TGTGCCAGCAGTGAGGAGGCCGGGGAGACCCAGTACTTC. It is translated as CASSEEAGETQYF.

Here the CDR3 reads CASSLETGRYYGYTF. CDR3 bases: TGTGCCAGCAGCTTGGAGACAGGGAGGTACTATGGCTACACCTTC. The chain combines TRBV7-9 with TRBJ1-2; TRBD1 agrees at 7 bases. The CDR3 runs 15 residues. The J segment lost 3 bases and the V segment lost 3 bases, leaving 7 bases of the junction unmatched. Germline CDR1 is SEHNR and CDR2 is FQNEAQ (reference sequence).

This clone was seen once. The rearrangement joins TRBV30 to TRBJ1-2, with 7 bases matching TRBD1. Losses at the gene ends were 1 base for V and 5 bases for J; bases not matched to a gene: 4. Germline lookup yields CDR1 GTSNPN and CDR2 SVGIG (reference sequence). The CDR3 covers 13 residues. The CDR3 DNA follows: TGTGCCTGGAGTGAGTCAGGGGGGTATGGCTACACCTTC. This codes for CAWSESGGYGYTF. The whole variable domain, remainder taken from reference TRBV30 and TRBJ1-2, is SQTIHQWPATLVQPVGSPLSLECTVEGTSNPNLYWYRQAAGRGLQLLFYSVGIGQISSEVPQNLSASRPQDRQFILSSKKLLLSDSGFYLCAWSESGGYGYTFGSGTRLTVV.

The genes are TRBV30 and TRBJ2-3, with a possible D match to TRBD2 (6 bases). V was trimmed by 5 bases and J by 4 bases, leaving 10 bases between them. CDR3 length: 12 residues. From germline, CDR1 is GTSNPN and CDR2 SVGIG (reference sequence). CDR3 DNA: TGTGCCTGGGCCTCGGGGGCAGATACGCAGTATTTT. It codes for CAWASGADTQYF.

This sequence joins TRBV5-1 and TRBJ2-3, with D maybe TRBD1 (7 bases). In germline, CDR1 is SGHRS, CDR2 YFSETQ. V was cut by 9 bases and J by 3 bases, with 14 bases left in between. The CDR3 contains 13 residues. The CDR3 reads CATSTGRTDTQYF. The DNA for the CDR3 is TGCGCCACCTCGACAGGGAGGACAGATACGCAGTATTTT.

CDR3 sequence (DNA): TGTGCCAGTAGCCTTTCCCAGCCCACTAACTATGGCTACACCTTC. Translation: CASSLSQPTNYGYTF. The chain is built from TRBV19 and TRBJ1-2; no reliable D call. CDR3 length equals 15 residues. Looked up from germline, CDR1 is LNHDA and CDR2 is SQIVND (reference sequence). V shed 6 bases and J shed 0 bases, with 14 bases lying between them.

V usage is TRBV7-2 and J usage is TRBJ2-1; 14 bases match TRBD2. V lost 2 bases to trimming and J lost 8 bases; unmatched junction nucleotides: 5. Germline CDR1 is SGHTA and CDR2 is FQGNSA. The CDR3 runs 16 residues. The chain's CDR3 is CASSLTTSGGAHEQFF. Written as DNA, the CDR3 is TGTGCCAGCAGCTTAACGACTAGCGGGGGGGCCCATGAGCAGTTCTTC.

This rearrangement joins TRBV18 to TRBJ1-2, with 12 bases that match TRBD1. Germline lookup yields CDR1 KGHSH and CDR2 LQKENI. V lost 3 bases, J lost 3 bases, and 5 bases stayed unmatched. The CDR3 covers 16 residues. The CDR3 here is CASSPAGQGADYGYTF. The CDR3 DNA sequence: TGTGCCAGCTCACCCGCGGGACAGGGGGCCGACTATGGCTACACCTTC.

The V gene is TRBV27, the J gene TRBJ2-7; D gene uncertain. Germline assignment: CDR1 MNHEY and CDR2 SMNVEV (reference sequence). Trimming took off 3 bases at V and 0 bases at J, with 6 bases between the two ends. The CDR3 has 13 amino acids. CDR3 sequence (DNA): TGTGCCAGCAGTTTCGACCTCTCCTACGAGCAGTACTTC. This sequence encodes CASSFDLSYEQYF.

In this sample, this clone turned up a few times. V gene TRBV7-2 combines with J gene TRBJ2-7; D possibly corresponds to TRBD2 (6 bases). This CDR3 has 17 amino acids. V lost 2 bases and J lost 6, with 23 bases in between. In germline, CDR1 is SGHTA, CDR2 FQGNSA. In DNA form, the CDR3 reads TGTGCCAGCAGCTTATTAGGCCCCGGAGCGGGTCTCCGCGAGCAGTACTTC. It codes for CASSLLGPGAGLREQYF. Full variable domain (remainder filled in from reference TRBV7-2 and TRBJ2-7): GAGVSQSPSNKVTEKGKDVELRCDPISGHTALYWYRQSLGQGLEFLIYFQGNSAPDKSGLPSDRFSAERTGGSVSTLTIQRTQQEDSAVYLCASSLLGPGAGLREQYFGPGTRLTVT.

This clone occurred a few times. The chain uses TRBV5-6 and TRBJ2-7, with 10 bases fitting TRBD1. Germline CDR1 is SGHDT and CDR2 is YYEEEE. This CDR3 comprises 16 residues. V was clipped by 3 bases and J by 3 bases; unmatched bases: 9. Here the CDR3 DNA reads TGTGCCAGCAGCTCCGACAGGGGGCGACCAAACTACGAGCAGTACTTC. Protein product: CASSSDRGRPNYEQYF. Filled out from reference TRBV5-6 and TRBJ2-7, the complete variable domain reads DAGVTQSPTHLIKTRGQQVTLRCSPKSGHDTVSWYQQALGQGPQFIFQYYEEEERQRGNFPDRFSGHQFPNYSSELNVNALLLGDSALYLCASSSDRGRPNYEQYFGPGTRLTVT.

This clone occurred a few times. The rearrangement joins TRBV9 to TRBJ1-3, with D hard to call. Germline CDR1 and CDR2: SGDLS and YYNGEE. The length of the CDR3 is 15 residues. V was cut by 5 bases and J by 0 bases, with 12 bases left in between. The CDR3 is CASSARRDSGNTIYF. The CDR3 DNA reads TGTGCCAGCAGTGCACGGAGGGACTCTGGAAACACCATATATTTT.